Listed here is a single TCR beta chain. Germline V gene sequence: CDR1 MNHEY, CDR2 SVGAGI. This CDR3 comprises 15 residues. V was pared by 6 bases and J by 0 bases, with 11 bases between. The sample is drawn from a study of blood T cell repertoires in COVID-19. Study in general: The United States, Italy and Spain provided the acute and convalescent COVID-19 samples.

Source study methods: Reference gene primer amplification gave estimated nucleated cell counts. TCRdb's copy holds only in-frame clones and misses some; the assay was immunoSEQ multiplex PCR. From that table come the V and J calls and clone size; the DNA was used to work out D and trimming. The table has under 350,000 clones, roughly nine tenths seen once. Cohort placement rested on clinical history that participants reported themselves. Recovered status in Cohort 3 required two negative PCRs, clearance, or symptom resolution. The chain links TRBV6-5 to TRBJ2-2; D is unclear. The material sequenced was PBMCs or T cells enriched from blood (not recorded which). The sequence was collected from a man in his 60s who had recovered from COVID-19. The DNA for the CDR3 is TGTGCCAGCAGCCTAGACGGAGCGAACACCGGGGAGCTGTTTTTT. Translating gives CASSLDGANTGELFF.